This TCR beta chain came from a study of cytomegalovirus exposure and HLA in healthy donors. Study-level background: It was reported in a later analysis that the same platform had been used for the roughly 130 validation repertoires as for the approximately 670 first-cohort repertoires. Study-level points and caveats: Over 150 TCR beta chains were listed as cytomegalovirus-associated. Across donors, most TCRs were seen rarely, yet some public ones were widespread.

Turning to this clone: Antigen specificity is unknown.

CDR3 length equals 15 residues. V lost 5 bases, J lost 0 bases, and 10 bases lay in between. Germline CDR1 reads KGHSH; CDR2 reads LQKENI. Libraries were prepared by immunoSEQ multiplex PCR; TCRdb keeps only in-frame clonotypes and omits some of them. Among 220,000 or so clones listed, 70% to 90% were seen once. Sample: PBMCs. The source is a woman younger than 35 in good health and CMV-seronegative. The rearrangement uses TRBV18 and TRBJ2-2; D gene unclear. The CDR3 DNA reads TGTGCCAGCTCAACACGGACGGCGAACACCGGGGAGCTGTTTTTT. This codes for CASSTRTANTGELFF.